Listed below are T cell receptor beta chains from one sample, sequenced in a study of blood T cell repertoires in COVID-19. Produced via immunoSEQ multiplex PCR; TCRdb's table is partial and in-frame only. The profile shows approximately 100,000 clones, roughly 85% of them singletons. The material sequenced was peripheral blood. The receptors were sampled from a man of 80 years or more with acute or convalescent COVID-19. Both conserved end residues are part of each CDR3. The D gene is left open where the match is weak. Expanded clones get a size class; other rows say once, few or many, or leave the size out.

>TRBV6-1|-|-|TRBJ1-2
CASSDRGRGNGYTF
TGTGCCAGCAGTGATCGGGGGAGAGGGAATGGCTACACCTTC
>TRBV25-1|-|-|TRBJ1-6
CASSEETGYNSPLHF
TGTGCCAGCAGTGAAGAAACAGGGTACAATTCACCCCTCCACTTT
>TRBV28|-|-|TRBJ2-5
CASSSLTKQETQYF
TGTGCCAGCAGTTCCCTGACTAAACAAGAGACCCAGTACTTC
>TRBV3-1/TRBV3-2|-|few|TRBJ1-1
CASSHGGRDRRAFF
TGTGCCAGCAGCCATGGTGGACGGGATCGTCGGGCTTTCTTT
>TRBV6-1|TRBD2|-|TRBJ2-1
CASSESFRGSGEQFF
TGTGCCAGCAGTGAATCTTTTCGCGGGAGTGGCGAGCAGTTCTTC
>TRBV3-1/TRBV3-2|TRBD1|-|TRBJ1-6
CASSQGTGYNSPLHF
TGTGCCAGCAGCCAAGGGACAGGTTATAATTCACCCCTCCACTTT
>TRBV28|TRBD1|-|TRBJ1-2
CASSPGGLDYGYTF
TGTGCCAGCAGCCCAGGGGGATTGGACTATGGCTACACCTTC
>TRBV5-1|-|-|TRBJ1-5
CASSLAPSGGPGVNQPQHF
TGCGCCAGCAGCTTGGCCCCGTCGGGGGGTCCGGGAGTCAACCAGCCCCAGCATTTT
>TRBV4-3|-|-|TRBJ1-4
CASSHGGATNEKLFF
TGCGCCAGCAGCCACGGCGGGGCAACTAATGAAAAACTGTTTTTT
>TRBV24-1|TRBD2|-|TRBJ2-2
CATSDWGGPESTGELFF
TGTGCCACCAGTGATTGGGGGGGACCGGAATCCACCGGGGAGCTGTTTTTT
>TRBV7-9|TRBD2|-|TRBJ2-1
CASSQEGLAGGNEQFF
TGTGCCAGCAGCCAAGAGGGACTAGCGGGAGGCAATGAGCAGTTCTTC
>TRBV12-3/TRBV12-4|TRBD1|-|TRBJ1-1
CASSYTTGAPFF
TGTGCCAGCAGTTATACGACAGGGGCGCCTTTCTTT